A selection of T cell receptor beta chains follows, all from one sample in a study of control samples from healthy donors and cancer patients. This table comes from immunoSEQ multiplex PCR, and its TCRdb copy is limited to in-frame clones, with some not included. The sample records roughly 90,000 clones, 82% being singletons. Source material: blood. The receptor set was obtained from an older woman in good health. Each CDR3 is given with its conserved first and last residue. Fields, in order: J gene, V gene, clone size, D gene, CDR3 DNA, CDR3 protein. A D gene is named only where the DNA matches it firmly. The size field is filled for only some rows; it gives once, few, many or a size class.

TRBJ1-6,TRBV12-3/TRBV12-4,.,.,TGTGCCAGCAGCCTAGCCAGGGAATCACCCCTCCACTTT,CASSLARESPLHF
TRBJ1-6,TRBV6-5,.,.,TGTGCCAGCAGTACCCCCGGGACCCCGAGTTCACCCCTCCACTTT,CASSTPGTPSSPLHF
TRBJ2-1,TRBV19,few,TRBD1,TGTGCCAGTAGTATCCTGGACAGGCCGAACAATGAGCAGTTCTTC,CASSILDRPNNEQFF
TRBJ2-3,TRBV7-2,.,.,TGTGCCAGCAGCTGGGGGGGGCCTTCAGATACGCAGTATTTT,CASSWGGPSDTQYF
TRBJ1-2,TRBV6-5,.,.,TGTGCCAGCAGTCCCGGAAGAGGCTATGGCTACACCTTC,CASSPGRGYGYTF
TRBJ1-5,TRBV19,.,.,TGTGCCAGTAGTATAAGGAGGGTAGCAGATCAGCCCCAGCATTTT,CASSIRRVADQPQHF
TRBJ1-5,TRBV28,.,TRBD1,TGTGCCAGCAGTTTATCGACAGGGGGCGCGGGCAATCAGCCCCAGCATTTT,CASSLSTGGAGNQPQHF
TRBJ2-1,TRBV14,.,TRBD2,TGTGCCAGCAGCCACATCGGGAGGGAGCAGTTCTTC,CASSHIGREQFF
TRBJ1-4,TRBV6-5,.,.,TGTGCCAGCAGTTACGCCTCGGTTGCAACTAATGAAAAACTGTTTTTT,CASSYASVATNEKLFF
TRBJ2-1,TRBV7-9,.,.,TGTGCCAGCAGCTTAGGAGCGGGCCGTTACAATGAGCAGTTCTTC,CASSLGAGRYNEQFF
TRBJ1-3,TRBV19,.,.,TGTGCCAGTAGTTCGTCCTCTGGAAACACCATATATTTT,CASSSSSGNTIYF
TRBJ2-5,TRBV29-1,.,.,TGCAGCGTAAAGGTCAACCAAGAGACCCAGTACTTC,CSVKVNQETQYF
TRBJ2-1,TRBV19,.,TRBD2,TGTGCCCAGGGACTAGCGGGGGGCCGCCGATACAATGAGCAGTTCTTC,CAQGLAGGRRYNEQFF
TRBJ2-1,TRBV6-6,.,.,TGTGCCAGCAGTTACTCGGCTAGCTCTCGGCACAATGAGCAGTTCTTC,CASSYSASSRHNEQFF
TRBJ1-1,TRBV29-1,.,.,TGCAGCGTAAGCTTGATAGGGGACACTGAAGCTTTCTTT,CSVSLIGDTEAFF
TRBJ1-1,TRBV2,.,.,TGTGCCAGCAGTGGGAGACAGACGAACACTGAAGCTTTCTTT,CASSGRQTNTEAFF
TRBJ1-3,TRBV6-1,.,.,TGTGCCAGCAGTGATCTTGACAGGCCTGGAAACACCATATATTTT,CASSDLDRPGNTIYF
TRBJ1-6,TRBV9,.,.,TGTGCCAGCAGCGCCGAAAATTCACCCCTCCACTTT,CASSAENSPLHF
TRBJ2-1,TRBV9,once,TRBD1,TGTGCCAGCAGCGCGGGAGACAGGGGGTTTCGCAATGAGCAGTTCTTC,CASSAGDRGFRNEQFF
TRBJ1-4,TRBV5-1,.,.,TGCGCCAGCAGCTTACAGGGCGGGAACGAAAAACTGTTTTTT,CASSLQGGNEKLFF
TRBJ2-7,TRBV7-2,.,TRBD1,TGTGCCAGCAGCCCGCAGCCGGGACAGTCCTACGAGCAGTACTTC,CASSPQPGQSYEQYF
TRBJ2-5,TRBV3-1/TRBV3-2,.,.,TGTGCCAGCAGCCAAGATGGCAGGTCGATGAAGACCCAGTACTTC,CASSQDGRSMKTQYF
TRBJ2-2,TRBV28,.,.,TGTGCCAGCGTTTATAACACCGGGGAGCTGTTTTTT,CASVYNTGELFF
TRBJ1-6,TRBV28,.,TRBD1,TGTGCCAGCAGTTTATACGCCCAGGGGGCAAATTCACCCCTCCACTTT,CASSLYAQGANSPLHF
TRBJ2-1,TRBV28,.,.,TGTGCCAGCAGCCGTTTCGCCGGCTACAATGAGCAGTTCTTC,CASSRFAGYNEQFF
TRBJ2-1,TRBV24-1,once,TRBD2,TGTGCCACCAGTGTTGGGACTAGCGGATTCAATGAGCAGTTCTTC,CATSVGTSGFNEQFF
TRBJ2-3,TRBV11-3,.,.,TGTGCCGCAAAAGGGGGTAATCTCACAGATACGCAGTATTTT,CAAKGGNLTDTQYF
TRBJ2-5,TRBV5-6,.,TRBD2,TGTGCCAGCAGCCGAGGGACTAGTTGGGAGACCCAGTACTTC,CASSRGTSWETQYF
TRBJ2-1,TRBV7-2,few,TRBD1,TGTGCCAGCAGCTTTACGACAGGGGGGCAGTTCTTC,CASSFTTGGQFF
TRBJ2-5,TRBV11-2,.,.,TGTGCCAGCAGCGCCATACTAGCTAACCAAGAGACCCAGTACTTC,CASSAILANQETQYF
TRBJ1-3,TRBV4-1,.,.,TGCGCCAGCAGCCAACCCAGCTCTGGAAACACCATATATTTT,CASSQPSSGNTIYF
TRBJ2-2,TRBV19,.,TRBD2,TGTGCCAGTAGTATTAGCGGGGGGGCCCCGGACGGGGAGCTGTTTTTT,CASSISGGAPDGELFF
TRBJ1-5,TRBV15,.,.,TGTGCCACCAGGCGCGGGGCCGGAGGGGGTCAGCCCCAGCATTTT,CATRRGAGGGQPQHF
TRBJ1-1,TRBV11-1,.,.,TGTGCCAGCAGCTTGGGGGCGGTCACTGAAGCTTTCTTT,CASSLGAVTEAFF
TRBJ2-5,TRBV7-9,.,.,TGTGCCAGCAGCTTAGAGCTGGACCGGGGGACCCAGTACTTC,CASSLELDRGTQYF
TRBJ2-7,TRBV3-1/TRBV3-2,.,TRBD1,TGTGCCAGCAGCGGATTTACAGGGGTTCGGGAGCAGTACTTC,CASSGFTGVREQYF
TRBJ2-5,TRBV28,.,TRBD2,TGTGCCAGCAGCCCGTACGGAGGTTGGGAGGGGGAGACCCAGTACTTC,CASSPYGGWEGETQYF
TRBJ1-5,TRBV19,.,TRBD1,TGTGCCAGTTCAGGGACAGGGACTTTGAGCAATCAGCCCCAGCATTTT,CASSGTGTLSNQPQHF